The clone carrying this TCR beta chain was recorded at least ten times. Its antigen is not identified. The entry originates in a study of tumor-infiltrating lymphocytes in primary liver carcinoma. Study as a whole: Each of the samples returned roughly 3.65 to 8 million productive TCRbeta reads (a yield similar across tissue types). Study conclusions and caveats: Blood's top-250-clone fraction was significantly lower than that of tumors (p = 0.039).

The input was approximately 500 ng total RNA; TCR beta cDNA was made from it with a constant-region primer. Libraries of TCR beta came from three nested multiplex PCR rounds with slightly modified ARM-PCR. Use of TRBV1-TRBV30 forward primers with a C-beta reverse primer characterized the first two PCR rounds, which lasted roughly 11 cycles each. One entry per CDR3 protein results from TCRdb running MiXCR on the multiplex PCR reads. The repertoire has 320,000 or so distinct CDR3 sequences, about 60% of them found once; the top ten carry roughly 10%. Alongside blood RNA obtained from unsorted whole blood, germline DNA was also extracted. J lost 8 bases, V lost 7 bases, and 3 bases had no gene match. CDR1 is SQVTM and CDR2 is ANQGSEA in the germline V gene. This CDR3 has 11 amino acids.

This chain connects TRBV29-1 to TRBJ1-4, with 8 positions matching TRBD1. The receptor comes from a man aged 35 to 55 with primary liver carcinoma and hepatitis B virus infection. The sequenced material came from peripheral blood. CDR3 residues: CSARTGEKLFF. CDR3 in DNA: TGCAGCGCCCGGACAGGGGAAAAACTGTTTTTT.